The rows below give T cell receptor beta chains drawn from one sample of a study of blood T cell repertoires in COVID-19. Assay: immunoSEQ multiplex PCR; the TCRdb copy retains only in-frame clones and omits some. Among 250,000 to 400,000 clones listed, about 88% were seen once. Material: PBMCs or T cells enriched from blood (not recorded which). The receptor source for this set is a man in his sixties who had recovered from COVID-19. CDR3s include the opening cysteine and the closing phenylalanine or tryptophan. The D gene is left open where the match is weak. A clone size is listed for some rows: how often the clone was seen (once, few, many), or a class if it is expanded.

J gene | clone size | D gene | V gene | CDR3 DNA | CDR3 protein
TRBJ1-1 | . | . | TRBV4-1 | TGCGCCAGCAGCCCACGACAGCCGGCCAACACTGAAGCTTTCTTT | CASSPRQPANTEAFF
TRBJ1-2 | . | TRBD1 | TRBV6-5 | TGTGCCAGCAGTTACGCGCCCGGGACAGGGAACTATGGCTACACCTTC | CASSYAPGTGNYGYTF
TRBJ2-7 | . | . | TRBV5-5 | TGTGCCAGCAGCTTGGTGCAGGGGCGAGAGCAGTACTTC | CASSLVQGREQYF
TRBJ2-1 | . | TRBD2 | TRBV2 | TGTGCCAGCAGATTAGCGGGGGGAATCAATGAGCAGTTCTTC | CASRLAGGINEQFF
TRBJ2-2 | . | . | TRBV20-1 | TGCAGTGCTAGCCTCCGCGGGGAGCTGTTTTTT | CSASLRGELFF
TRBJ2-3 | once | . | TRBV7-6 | TGTGCCAGCAGCGCACTAGGCCCAGGGGGGCGTCCATCCACAGATACGCAGTATTTT | CASSALGPGGRPSTDTQYF
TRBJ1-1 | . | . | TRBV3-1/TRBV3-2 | TGTGCCAGCAGCCAAGGGCAGGGTTTAGCTTTCTTT | CASSQGQGLAFF
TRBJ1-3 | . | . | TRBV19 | TGTGCCAGTACACACGAGAGGGGGGGACTCAGGCCCTCTGGAAACACCATATATTTT | CASTHERGGLRPSGNTIYF
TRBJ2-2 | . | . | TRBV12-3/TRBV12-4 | TGTGCCAGCAGTAGGGGAATAGGGGAGCTGTTTTTT | CASSRGIGELFF
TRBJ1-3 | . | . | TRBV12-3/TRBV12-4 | TGTGCCAGTCAGGCAGTTACTGGAAACACCATATATTTT | CASQAVTGNTIYF
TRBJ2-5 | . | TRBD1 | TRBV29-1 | TGCAGCGTGAGGGGACAGGACTTAGAGACCCAGTACTTC | CSVRGQDLETQYF
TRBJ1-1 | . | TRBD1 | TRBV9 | TGTGCCAGCAGCGAGGACAGGGCCGGCACTGAAGCTTTCTTT | CASSEDRAGTEAFF
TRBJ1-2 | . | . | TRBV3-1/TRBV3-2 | TGTGCCAGCAGCCAAGAGTCGGGCTATGGCTACACCTTC | CASSQESGYGYTF